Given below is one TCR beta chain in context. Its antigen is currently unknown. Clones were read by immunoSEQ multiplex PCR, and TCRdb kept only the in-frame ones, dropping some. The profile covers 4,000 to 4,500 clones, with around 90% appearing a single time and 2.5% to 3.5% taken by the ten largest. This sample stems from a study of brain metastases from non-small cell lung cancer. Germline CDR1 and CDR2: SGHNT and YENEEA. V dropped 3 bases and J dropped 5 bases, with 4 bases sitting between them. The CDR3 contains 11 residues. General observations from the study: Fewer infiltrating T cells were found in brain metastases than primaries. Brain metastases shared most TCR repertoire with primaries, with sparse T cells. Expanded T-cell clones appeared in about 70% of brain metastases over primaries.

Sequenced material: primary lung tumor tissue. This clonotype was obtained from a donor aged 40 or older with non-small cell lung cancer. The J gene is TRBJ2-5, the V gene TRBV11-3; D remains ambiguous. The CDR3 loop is CASSLEETQYF. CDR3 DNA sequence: TGTGCCAGCAGCTTGGAGGAGACCCAGTACTTC.